This TCR beta chain appears in the sequencing data of a study of Graves' ophthalmopathy and Graves' hyperthyroidism. Study findings and constraints: Among thyroid clonotypes expanded above 0.001 frequency, most also appeared in blood.

This clonotype was counted between two and nine times. Antigen unknown. Trimming took off 3 bases at V and 7 bases at J, with 10 bases between the two ends. The V gene's germline CDR1 is MDHEN and CDR2 SYDVKM. This CDR3 is built from 12 residues. RNA transcripts were the source from which TCR beta CDR3 regions were amplified. RT-PCR with HTBI primers came first, then second-round multiplex PCR. TCRdb analysed the multiplex PCR reads with MiXCR anew, one entry per CDR3 protein. The data contain about 1.2 million distinct CDR3 sequences, 35% to 40% of them singletons. The specimen was peripheral blood or thyroid tissue (not recorded which). This chain links TRBV28 with TRBJ2-7; D remains ambiguous. The sequence came from an adult man with Graves' hyperthyroidism. CDR3 residues: CASSFPMGEQYF. The CDR3 DNA sequence: TGTGCCAGCAGTTTCCCCATGGGGGAGCAGTACTTC.